The clone carrying this T cell receptor beta chain showed up just a few times. This entry is derived from a study of human T cells and chemical hapten exposure. Sample time point: pre-sensitization, week 0. As for treatment: therapeutic diphenylcyclopropenone sensitization with weekly scalp DPC. Individual cDNA molecules each carried unique molecular identifiers attached by the library. Via MiXCR, TCRdb re-called the RACE reads, giving one row per CDR3 protein. The repertoire consists of 85,000 to 90,000 distinct CDR3 sequences, with 9.6% occurring once and the leading ten covering less than 4.5%. This CDR3 comprises 12 residues. Germline V gene data show CDR1 as DFQATT and CDR2 as SNEGSKA (reference sequence). V was pared by 4 bases and J by 2 bases, with 6 bases between.

This clonotype was sampled from a middle-aged woman with alopecia areata. Some clones in this sample may be carry-over from other donors' samples. J is TRBJ1-3 and V is TRBV20-1; the D is unclear. Sequenced material: whole blood, taken in connection with sensitization to the hapten diphenylcyclopropenone (DPC). The CDR3 DNA is TGCAGTGCTATCGTCCCTGGAAACACCATATATTTT. This encodes CSAIVPGNTIYF.